This is a list of T cell receptor beta chains from one sample in a study of blood T cell repertoires in COVID-19. Some clones are missing from TCRdb's copy, which holds only in-frame ones; the method was immunoSEQ multiplex PCR. The sample yields about 69,000 clones, around 85% seen once. The material sequenced was peripheral blood. The receptor source for this set is a middle-aged man with COVID-19, enrolled during active disease. The conserved cysteine and the conserved F or W are not part of the CDR3 here. A D gene is named only where the DNA matches it firmly.

CDR3aa: ASIGGGYNSPLH; d_gene: NA; v_gene: TRBV2
CDR3aa: ASSEEGSFYNEQF; d_gene: NA; v_gene: TRBV10-1
CDR3aa: ASSLAGGTNTGELF; d_gene: TRBD2; v_gene: TRBV6-5
CDR3aa: ASSEAGEQPQH; d_gene: NA; v_gene: TRBV6-1
CDR3aa: ASSLAEGNTEAF; d_gene: NA; v_gene: TRBV7-2
CDR3aa: ASSEVTGNIQY; d_gene: TRBD1; v_gene: TRBV6-1
CDR3aa: ASSPGDSREKLF; d_gene: TRBD1; v_gene: TRBV28
CDR3aa: ASSFQQAYGYT; d_gene: NA; v_gene: TRBV28
CDR3aa: ASSLQLAGAGELF; d_gene: TRBD2; v_gene: TRBV7-8
CDR3aa: ASSGSSGYSYEQY; d_gene: TRBD2; v_gene: TRBV5-4
CDR3aa: ASSYSRRGKTQY; d_gene: TRBD2; v_gene: TRBV6-5
CDR3aa: ASISSGGYTGELF; d_gene: TRBD2; v_gene: TRBV19
CDR3aa: ASSINGLAGLGQGDTQY; d_gene: TRBD2; v_gene: TRBV9
CDR3aa: ASRRDRGIYEQY; d_gene: TRBD1; v_gene: TRBV6-5
CDR3aa: ASSSAGTGPF; d_gene: TRBD1; v_gene: TRBV12-3/TRBV12-4
CDR3aa: ASSSGGRVSSYEQY; d_gene: NA; v_gene: TRBV19
CDR3aa: ASSIGTGAGNTIY; d_gene: TRBD1; v_gene: TRBV19
CDR3aa: ASSLALGGRTQY; d_gene: TRBD2; v_gene: TRBV11-2
CDR3aa: ASSQGGGIDTQY; d_gene: TRBD2; v_gene: TRBV3-1/TRBV3-2
CDR3aa: ASSPGGTGEF; d_gene: TRBD1; v_gene: TRBV11-2
CDR3aa: ASRTLGTDTQY; d_gene: NA; v_gene: TRBV6-5
CDR3aa: ATSGRQATNEKLF; d_gene: NA; v_gene: TRBV24-1
CDR3aa: AWSQAGGRPDTQY; d_gene: TRBD2; v_gene: TRBV30
CDR3aa: ASSPTGGGGYT; d_gene: TRBD1; v_gene: TRBV4-2
CDR3aa: ASTGIYEQY; d_gene: NA; v_gene: TRBV2
CDR3aa: ASSQGDFEAF; d_gene: NA; v_gene: TRBV12-3/TRBV12-4
CDR3aa: ASSLGQGGPQTQY; d_gene: TRBD1; v_gene: TRBV5-1
CDR3aa: SVEDRKRVSGNTIY; d_gene: NA; v_gene: TRBV29-1
CDR3aa: ASSQQGPGELF; d_gene: NA; v_gene: TRBV3-1/TRBV3-2
CDR3aa: ASRASGVGNQPQH; d_gene: NA; v_gene: TRBV6-5
CDR3aa: AWSPTAQQPQH; d_gene: NA; v_gene: TRBV30
CDR3aa: ASSYGEGQY; d_gene: TRBD2; v_gene: TRBV6-5
CDR3aa: ASSFRYEQY; d_gene: NA; v_gene: TRBV5-6
CDR3aa: ASSIRDRGPYGYT; d_gene: TRBD1; v_gene: TRBV19
CDR3aa: ASSPIAAYSFGTEAF; d_gene: NA; v_gene: TRBV27
CDR3aa: ASSSQGAGGELF; d_gene: TRBD1; v_gene: TRBV5-4
CDR3aa: ASSSGTSGNEQF; d_gene: TRBD2; v_gene: TRBV5-5
CDR3aa: ASSSAGQGPSPLH; d_gene: TRBD1; v_gene: TRBV6-2/TRBV6-3
CDR3aa: ASSPFGGEGQNYGYT; d_gene: TRBD1; v_gene: TRBV18
CDR3aa: ASILGAWGGLNTEAF; d_gene: NA; v_gene: TRBV28
CDR3aa: ASSDLRDRGGTEAF; d_gene: TRBD1; v_gene: TRBV25-1
CDR3aa: ASSPGQLNSPLH; d_gene: TRBD1; v_gene: TRBV18
CDR3aa: ASSTRTGADSYEQY; d_gene: TRBD1; v_gene: TRBV28
CDR3aa: ASSEVGQSYEQY; d_gene: NA; v_gene: TRBV10-2
CDR3aa: ASSAGQSRYGYT; d_gene: TRBD1; v_gene: TRBV25-1
CDR3aa: ASSPYTGELF; d_gene: NA; v_gene: TRBV19
CDR3aa: ASSFARFTGELF; d_gene: NA; v_gene: TRBV13
CDR3aa: ASSLAGLGNQPQH; d_gene: NA; v_gene: TRBV6-5
CDR3aa: ASSLGLAGAGTYNEQF; d_gene: TRBD2; v_gene: TRBV7-7
CDR3aa: ASSFGLDQPQH; d_gene: NA; v_gene: TRBV30
CDR3aa: ASSAGDSTDTQY; d_gene: TRBD2; v_gene: TRBV5-1
CDR3aa: ASSLQGTIEKLF; d_gene: NA; v_gene: TRBV5-4
CDR3aa: AWEPRGSGNTIY; d_gene: NA; v_gene: TRBV30
CDR3aa: ASSPLQGVDTEAF; d_gene: TRBD1; v_gene: TRBV18
CDR3aa: AWSVTGLFQY; d_gene: NA; v_gene: TRBV30